These 15 T cell receptor beta chains share one sample of origin, sequenced in a study of blood T cell repertoires in COVID-19. Data came from immunoSEQ multiplex PCR; TCRdb stores just in-frame clones and leaves some out. This sample yields 90,000 to 110,000 clones, of which less than 90% are seen a single time; under 4.5% belongs to the top ten. Sequencing was carried out using peripheral blood. Every receptor here comes from a man aged 50 to 60 with acute or convalescent COVID-19.

V gene TRBV15 combines with J gene TRBJ2-5, with D tentatively TRBD1 (6 bases). In germline, CDR1 is LNHNV, CDR2 YYDKDF (reference sequence). V lost 5 bases and J lost 4, with 20 bases in between. The CDR3 length is 16 residues. The CDR3 DNA follows: TGTGCCACCAGCGGGGTCAGGGGCAACCTGAGAGAGACCCAGTACTTC. This encodes CATSGVRGNLRETQYF. The full variable domain, completed using reference TRBV15 and TRBJ2-5, is DAMVIQNPRYQVTQFGKPVTLSCSQTLNHNVMYWYQQKSSQAPKLLFHYYDKDFNNEADTPDNFQSRRPNTSFCFLDIRSPGLGDTAMYLCATSGVRGNLRETQYFGPGTRLLVL.

Here the CDR3 reads CATRTGSINQPQHF. In DNA form, the CDR3 reads TGTGCCACCCGGACAGGGTCTATCAATCAGCCCCAGCATTTT. The chain carries TRBV6-5 and TRBJ1-5; 8 nucleotides line up with TRBD1. This CDR3 comprises 14 residues. Germline V gene data show CDR1 as MNHEY and CDR2 as SVGAGI. The V segment lost 10 bases and the J segment 3 bases; nucleotides outside the gene matches: 8.

The V call is TRBV24-1, the J call TRBJ1-1, with D possibly TRBD1 on 6 matching bases. The CDR3 loop spans 14 amino acids. CDR1 KGHDR and CDR2 SFDVKD come from the germline V gene. The ends were cut back, 12 bases at V and 2 bases at J, with 18 bases in the middle. Here the CDR3 reads CAPVGGRGNTEAFF. The CDR3 DNA reads as TGTGCCCCCGTCGGGGGGCGCGGAAACACTGAAGCTTTCTTT.

The rearrangement uses TRBV19 and TRBJ2-7, with TRBD2 matching 9 bases. The CDR3 totals 14 residues. J gave up 7 bases and V 6 bases, and 10 bases lay outside the gene matches. The germline V gene has CDR1 LNHDA and CDR2 SQIVND (reference sequence). This CDR3 reads CASRTAGGTGEQYF. CDR3 bases: TGTGCCAGTAGAACCGCGGGAGGGACGGGGGAGCAGTACTTC.

A word on this clone: Its ends do not fully match the called genes, so a read error is possible. The chain is built from TRBV7-3 and TRBJ2-2, with 8 bases lining up with TRBD2. Germline V CDR1 and CDR2: SGHTA, FQGTGA. The CDR3 has 16 residues. In DNA form, the CDR3 reads TGTGCCAGCAGCCCGGGACTAGTCAGTAACACTGGGGAGCTGTTTTTT. Protein sequence: CASSPGLVSNTGELFF.

This chain joins TRBV5-4 and TRBJ1-3; TRBD1 matches at 9 bases. This CDR3 has 13 amino acids. Germline V gene lookup returns CDR1 SGHNT and CDR2 YYREEE (reference sequence). V gave up 7 bases and J gave up 4 bases; unmatched junction bases: 3. The CDR3 sequence is CASGQGTGNTIYF. In DNA form, the CDR3 reads TGTGCCAGCGGACAGGGGACCGGAAACACCATATATTTT.

The chain recombines TRBV6-6 with TRBJ1-1, with a tentative D call TRBD1 (5 bases). The germline CDR1 and CDR2 sequences are MNHNY and SVGAGI (reference sequence). This CDR3 has 11 amino acids. Trimming left V 7 bases short and J 6 bases short, with 9 bases between. Written as DNA, the CDR3 is TGTGCCAGCAAGCAGGGATCTGAAGCTTTCTTT. Encoded protein: CASKQGSEAFF.

This clone was observed a single time. The V call is TRBV4-2, the J call TRBJ2-3; no clear D. The CDR3 has 15 residues. Trimming stripped 5 bases from V and 2 bases from J, with 14 bases between. Germline-derived CDR1 and CDR2 are LGHNA and YNFKEQ. The DNA for the CDR3 is TGTGCCAGCAGCTCTCCCGCAGGAAACACAGATACGCAGTATTTT. Translated: CASSSPAGNTDTQYF.

As to this clone: The junction departs from germline at one end; a sequencing error may be responsible. Other DNA sequences within the sample encode an identical CDR3. The chain joins TRBV18 to TRBJ1-5; the D gene is possibly TRBD1 (6 bases). Germline values: CDR1 KGHSH, CDR2 LQKENI. CDR3 length: 14 residues. The DNA for the CDR3 is TGCGCCAGCTCACCCCGGGACACCAATCAGCCCCAGCATTTT. This codes for CASSPRDTNQPQHF.

This clone was observed once. This sequence joins TRBV5-1 and TRBJ2-1; 9 bases are shared with TRBD1. This CDR3 is built from 15 residues. From germline, CDR1 is SGHRS and CDR2 YFSETQ. V lost 9 bases and J lost 8; bases outside the gene matches: 15. The CDR3 sequence: CATTAAGTGIDEQFF. The CDR3 nucleotides are TGCGCCACTACAGCCGCTGGGACAGGGATTGATGAGCAGTTCTTC.

The chain uses TRBV5-1 and TRBJ1-1; weak D call: TRBD1 (6 bases). Trimming took 3 bases from V and 2 from J, leaving 8 bases between them. The CDR3 contains 13 residues. CDR1 and CDR2 from the germline V gene are SGHRS and YFSETQ. The CDR3 DNA sequence: TGCGCCAGCAGCTCCAGGGGTAACACTGAAGCTTTCTTT. Protein sequence: CASSSRGNTEAFF.

This clone was found once. The J gene is TRBJ2-1, the V gene TRBV27, with D maybe TRBD2 (6 bases). CDR3 length: 17 residues. Deletions cut 0 bases from V and 0 bases from J, with 12 bases between. CDR1 is MNHEY and CDR2 is SMNVEV in the germline V gene (reference sequence). In DNA form, the CDR3 reads TGTGCCAGCAGTTTATCACCCTCGACTAGCTCCTACAATGAGCAGTTCTTC. This codes for CASSLSPSTSSYNEQFF.

The J gene is TRBJ1-6, the V gene TRBV5-1, with D hard to call. From germline, CDR1 is SGHRS and CDR2 YFSETQ. The CDR3 consists of 17 residues. The V gene lost 2 bases and the J gene lost 7 bases, with 19 bases spanning the gap. For the CDR3, the DNA is TGCGCCAGCAGCTTCGGGAACGGCCGGACCTCAAATTCACCCCTCCACTTT. Protein product: CASSFGNGRTSNSPLHF. Based on the CDR3 plus reference TRBV5-1 and TRBJ1-6, the full variable domain is KAGVTQTPRYLIKTRGQQVTLSCSPISGHRSVSWYQQTPGQGLQFLFEYFSETQRNKGNFPGRFSGRQFSNSRSEMNVSTLELGDSALYLCASSFGNGRTSNSPLHFGNGTRLTVT.

The table lists this clone with a count of one. The chain links TRBV2 to TRBJ2-2; D unresolved. The CDR3 runs to 13 residues. Per the germline V gene, CDR1 is SNHLY and CDR2 is FYNNEI. V lost 8 bases and J lost 4, with 11 bases in between. CDR3: CASVADVTGELFF. CDR3 bases: TGTGCCAGCGTGGCCGATGTCACCGGGGAGCTGTTTTTT. The full variable domain, in which reference TRBV2 and TRBJ2-2 provide the parts outside the CDR3, is EPEVTQTPSHQVTQMGQEVILRCVPISNHLYFYWYRQILGQKVEFLVSFYNNEISEKSEIFDDQFSVERPDGSNFTLKIRSTKLEDSAMYFCASVADVTGELFFGEGSRLTVL.

V is TRBV5-1 and J is TRBJ2-5, with 7 nucleotides matching TRBD2. The CDR3 is made up of 13 amino acids. The V gene end was trimmed by 7 bases and the J gene end by 5 bases; junction bases not matched to a gene: 8. Germline V gene lookup returns CDR1 SGHRS and CDR2 YFSETQ. The DNA for the CDR3 is TGCGCCAGCGCTAGCCGGCGGGGGGAGACCCAGTACTTC. It specifies CASASRRGETQYF.